The following is a T cell receptor beta chain sequence with its context. Antigen unknown. Germline CDR1 LNHNV, CDR2 YYDKDF (reference sequence). V gave up 3 bases and J gave up 0 bases; unmatched junction bases: 2. The CDR3 totals 15 residues. This record belongs to a study of T cell responses to AZD1222 COVID-19 vaccine. Turning to the study itself: Pooled samples include second doses given at about 4 or 12 weeks.

The repertoire was sequenced with immunoSEQ multiplex PCR; TCRdb's copy has only in-frame clones and lacks some. The sample includes more than 95,000 clones, 75% to 95% seen only once; the top ten take less than 55%. Whole-study findings and limits: Seropositive at baseline were only a handful of AZD1222 recipients. Spike-wide coverage was observed for vaccine-associated CD4 TCRs, with dominant responses at 160-218 and 743-854.

Sample: peripheral blood, taken on day 0 of AZD1222 vaccination. The chain employs TRBV15 and TRBJ1-3, with 7 bases fitting TRBD1. This TCR came from an adult in good health. CDR3 nucleotide sequence: TGTGCCACCAGCAGGGGACAGTTCTCTGGAAACACCATATATTTT. It translates to CATSRGQFSGNTIYF.